One and the same sample provided the 22 T cell receptor beta chains below, sequenced in a study of control samples from healthy donors and cancer patients. Measured with immunoSEQ multiplex PCR; TCRdb has only the in-frame clones, and not every one. The sample includes 150,000 to 200,000 clones, around 89% of them seen just once. The sample was blood. These receptors all stem from a woman aged 45-65 years in good health.

The V call is TRBV7-2, the J call TRBJ1-6; tentative D call: TRBD1 (6 bases). This CDR3 is built from 15 residues. Per the germline V gene, CDR1 is SGHTA and CDR2 is FQGNSA. V lost 5 bases and J lost 9, with 17 bases in between. Here the CDR3 DNA reads TGTGCCAGCAGCCCGATGGGGGCCGGGGGTTCACCCCTCCACTTT. Its translation: CASSPMGAGGSPLHF.

This clone was seen many times. The CDR3 spells CSVEGGTDTYGYTF. As DNA, the CDR3 is TGCAGCGTTGAAGGAGGGACAGATACCTATGGCTACACCTTC. V gene TRBV29-1 combines with J gene TRBJ1-2; 7 bases agree with TRBD1. Germline lookup yields CDR1 SQVTM and CDR2 ANQGSEA. There are 14 residues in the CDR3. With V trimmed by 1 base and J by 4 bases, 6 bases remained unmatched.

The CDR3 is CSVADSSDTQYF. The CDR3 DNA follows: TGCAGCGTTGCGGACAGTTCAGATACGCAGTATTTT. The rearrangement joins TRBV29-1 to TRBJ2-3, with D possibly matching TRBD1 (6 bases). This CDR3 has 12 residues. CDR1 is SQVTM, CDR2 ANQGSEA, per germline. V was clipped by 4 bases and J by 4 bases, with 9 bases between them.

This clone was detected a few times. The CDR3 nucleotides read TGCGCCAGCCGGGACCAGGGACAGGGCTCTGGAAACACCATATATTTT. This gives the protein CASRDQGQGSGNTIYF. V and J are TRBV10-2 and TRBJ1-3, with 9 nucleotides matching TRBD1. The CDR3 totals 16 residues. The V gene's germline CDR1 is WSHSY and CDR2 SAAADI. Trimming took 8 bases from V and 0 from J; bases not matched to a gene: 8.

The rearrangement links TRBV11-2 to TRBJ2-7, with 11 bases identical to TRBD1. Per germline, CDR1 SGHAT and CDR2 FQNNGV. CDR3 length: 16 residues. Trimming cost V 2 bases and J 6 bases; bases outside gene matches: 9. CDR3: CASSLSWGQGGSEQYF. Written as DNA, the CDR3 is TGTGCCAGCAGCTTAAGTTGGGGACAGGGGGGTTCCGAGCAGTACTTC.

V gene TRBV29-1 combines with J gene TRBJ2-5, with D perhaps matching TRBD1 or TRBD2 (5 bases each). The CDR3 spans 14 residues. The germline V and J ends were trimmed by 3 bases and 4 bases, with 15 bases remaining between them. CDR1 and CDR2 from the germline V gene are SQVTM and ANQGSEA. As DNA, the CDR3 is TGCAGCGTTGAGGGGACCCGTCCGGGAGAGACCCAGTACTTC. Translation: CSVEGTRPGETQYF.

This clone was seen a handful of times. The CDR3 spells CASSFNTEAFF. For the CDR3, the DNA is TGTGCCAGCAGTTTCAACACTGAAGCTTTCTTT. The V gene is TRBV12-3 or TRBV12-4, the J gene TRBJ1-1; D gene uncertain. Deletions cut 3 bases from V and 2 bases from J, with 1 base between. The CDR3 is 11 amino acids.

The chain joins TRBV10-3 to TRBJ2-1, with a tentative D call TRBD1 (5 bases). This CDR3 has 16 amino acids. V gave up 0 bases and J gave up 0 bases, with 9 bases separating them. The germline V gene has CDR1 ENHRY and CDR2 SYGVKD. The CDR3 region has the DNA TGTGCCATCAGTGAGTCCCACAGGAGCTCCTACAATGAGCAGTTCTTC. This sequence encodes CAISESHRSSYNEQFF.

This clone was seen once. The rearrangement uses TRBV4-3 and TRBJ2-7; unclear D gene. Trimming shortened V by 1 base and J by 0 bases, and 7 bases separated the two germline ends. CDR3 length equals 14 residues. Germline assignment: CDR1 LGHNA and CDR2 YSLEER. The CDR3 DNA is TGCGCCAGCAGCCAAGGGTCGGCCTCCTACGAGCAGTACTTC. Its protein is CASSQGSASYEQYF.

The rearrangement joins TRBV9 to TRBJ2-1, with D tentatively TRBD2 (6 bases). Deletions cut 1 base from V and 0 bases from J, with 14 bases between. The CDR3 consists of 17 residues. Germline assignment: CDR1 SGDLS and CDR2 YYNGEE. The CDR3 loop reads CASSVTPGLGSYNEQFF. The CDR3 coding sequence is TGTGCCAGCAGCGTAACGCCGGGACTCGGCTCCTACAATGAGCAGTTCTTC.

Notes on this clone: This CDR3 is also generated by other DNA sequences in the sample. This rearrangement joins TRBV3-1 (or the pseudogene TRBV3-2) to TRBJ1-4; D ambiguous. This CDR3 comprises 11 residues. From germline, CDR1 is LGHDT and CDR2 YNNKEL (reference sequence). The V gene lost 1 base and the J gene lost 8 bases, with 2 bases spanning the gap. CDR3 sequence: CASSQVEKLFF. In DNA form, the CDR3 reads TGTGCCAGCAGCCAAGTCGAAAAACTGTTTTTT.

The chain recombines TRBV27 with TRBJ2-5; 7 bases map to TRBD2. CDR1 and CDR2 from the germline V gene are MNHEY and SMNVEV (reference sequence). The V segment lost 6 bases and the J segment 0 bases; nucleotides outside the gene matches: 1. The CDR3 runs to 13 residues. In DNA, the CDR3 is TGTGCCAGCAGGCGGGAGTACCAAGAGACCCAGTACTTC. Protein sequence: CASRREYQETQYF.

The CDR3 reads CASSWDRGNTEAFF. The CDR3 DNA reads as TGTGCCAGCAGCTGGGACAGGGGGAACACTGAAGCTTTCTTT. The gene calls are TRBV5-4 and TRBJ1-1; the match to TRBD1 covers 10 bases. The CDR3 has 14 amino acids. V trimming: 3 bases; J trimming: 1 base; junction bases outside the gene matches: 0. Germline values: CDR1 SGHNT, CDR2 YYREEE (reference sequence).

This chain joins TRBV28 and TRBJ2-1; no firm D call. There are 16 residues in the CDR3. V dropped 6 bases and J dropped 0 bases, with 15 bases sitting between them. The germline gives CDR1 MDHEN, CDR2 SYDVKM. The CDR3 is CASRPGSSSSYNEQFF. As DNA, the CDR3 is TGTGCCAGCAGGCCCGGGTCATCAAGCTCCTACAATGAGCAGTTCTTC.

This clone has just a few counts. V usage is TRBV28 and J usage is TRBJ1-2; D might be TRBD1 (6 bases). The CDR3 extends over 13 amino acids. Germline CDR1 is MDHEN and CDR2 is SYDVKM. The V gene lost 6 bases and the J gene lost 2 bases, with 10 bases spanning the gap. CDR3: CASRSGTNYGYTF. The CDR3 bases are TGTGCCAGCAGGTCCGGGACAAACTATGGCTACACCTTC.

For this clone: A much bigger clone sits one base away, suggesting this may be a read error. Additional DNA sequences in this sample encode the identical CDR3. The chain uses TRBV4-2 and TRBJ2-7; D is unclear. Per the germline V gene, CDR1 is LGHNA and CDR2 is YNFKEQ. The CDR3 runs to 14 residues. The CDR3 is CASSPDLGSYEQYF. DNA of the CDR3: TGTGCCAGCAGCCCCGATCTAGGGTCCTACGAGCAGTACTTT.

V and J are TRBV13 and TRBJ2-7, with unresolved D. This CDR3 comprises 13 residues. The V end was cut by 5 bases, the J end by 2 bases, with 10 bases between. Germline assignment: CDR1 PRHDT and CDR2 FYEKMQ (reference sequence). DNA for the CDR3: TGTGCCAGCAGCGGCGGCGAGGCCTACGAGCAGTACTTC. As protein: CASSGGEAYEQYF.

This rearrangement joins TRBV7-2 to TRBJ2-7, with D possibly matching TRBD1 (5 bases). The CDR3 contains 16 residues. The V end lost 2 bases, the J end lost 0 bases, and 14 bases lay between the germline ends. From germline, CDR1 is SGHTA and CDR2 FQGNSA. CDR3 bases: TGTGCCAGCAGCTTACGGTCAGGGATCCCCTCCTACGAGCAGTACTTC. Protein product: CASSLRSGIPSYEQYF.

The rearrangement uses TRBV28 and TRBJ1-2; maybe TRBD1 (6 bases). Germline V gene sequence: CDR1 MDHEN, CDR2 SYDVKM. This CDR3 is 14 amino acids long. V shed 7 bases and J shed 3 bases, with 15 bases lying between them. The CDR3 loop reads CASTRNRVDYGYTF. Written as DNA, the CDR3 is TGTGCCAGCACCAGAAACAGGGTCGACTATGGCTACACCTTC.

The chain has TRBV5-1 and TRBJ2-6, with 8 bases lining up with TRBD1. CDR1 and CDR2 from the germline V gene are SGHRS and YFSETQ. J gave up 0 bases and V 2 bases, and 16 bases lay outside the gene matches. The CDR3 loop spans 21 amino acids. CDR3 sequence reads: CASSFPRQGALLSSGANVLTF. CDR3 sequence (DNA): TGCGCCAGCAGCTTTCCTCGGCAGGGGGCTTTACTAAGCTCTGGGGCCAACGTCCTGACTTTC.

The chain employs TRBV5-1 and TRBJ2-1; D is unclear. The CDR3 has 14 amino acids. V gave up 0 bases and J gave up 8 bases, with 12 bases separating them. Germline V CDR1 and CDR2: SGHRS, YFSETQ. The DNA of the CDR3 is TGCGCCAGCAGCTTGGAGTTTGCTCCGGATGAGCAGTTCTTC. Translated, it gives CASSLEFAPDEQFF.

This clone was recorded only once. The rearrangement uses TRBV5-5 and TRBJ2-7; D uncertain. V was shortened by 0 bases and J by 1 base, with 11 bases between the two germline ends. Germline V gene lookup returns CDR1 SGHKS and CDR2 YYEKEE (reference sequence). This CDR3 is built from 15 residues. In nucleotides, the CDR3 is TGTGCCAGCAGCTTGGGAGGTCTCGGGTCCTACGAGCAGTACTTC. The encoded protein is CASSLGGLGSYEQYF.